This T cell receptor beta chain was sequenced for a study of blood T cell repertoires in COVID-19. In the study overall: The study drew acute and convalescent COVID-19 samples from the United States, Italy and Spain.

Per the germline V gene, CDR1 is LNHDA and CDR2 is SQIVND (reference sequence). The V end lost 4 bases, the J end lost 1 base, and 13 bases lay between the germline ends. The CDR3 totals 15 residues. This clone was counted once. Using immunoSEQ multiplex PCR, the repertoire was profiled, and TCRdb retains in-frame clones only, with some absent. This sample yields 150,000 to 200,000 clones, of which 65% to 90% are seen a single time; approximately 8% belongs to the top ten. This clonotype originated in a man in his 60s with acute or convalescent COVID-19. Sequencing was performed on peripheral blood. V and J are TRBV19 and TRBJ1-1; no clear D. The CDR3 reads CASSTRTGSNTEAFF. The CDR3 bases are TGTGCCAGTAGTACGCGGACGGGATCGAACACTGAAGCTTTCTTT. Full variable domain (rest looked up from reference TRBV19 and TRBJ1-1): DGGITQSPKYLFRKEGQNVTLSCEQNLNHDAMYWYRQDPGQGLRLIYYSQIVNDFQKGDIAEGYSVSREKKESFPLTVTSAQKNPTAFYLCASSTRTGSNTEAFFGQGTRLTVV.